The clone carrying this T cell receptor beta chain has a handful of counts. The record originates from a study of early T cells in non-severe SARS-CoV-2 infection. Individual cDNA molecules were tagged with unique molecular identifiers. TCRdb fed the 5' RACE reads into MiXCR, producing one record per CDR3 protein. The table includes some 96,000 distinct CDR3 sequences, about 15% detected once. V lost 1 base and J 3 bases, leaving 10 bases between the germline ends. Germline CDR1 reads SQVTM; CDR2 reads ANQGSEA. CDR3 length equals 13 residues. The J gene is TRBJ2-7, the V gene TRBV29-1, with no clear D. The specimen was whole blood. The source of this sequence is an adult who was a healthcare worker with PCR-confirmed SARS-CoV-2 infection or an uninfected control (not recorded which). CDR3 sequence: CSVEGLQSYEQYF. Here the CDR3 DNA reads TGCAGCGTTGAAGGACTCCAGAGCTACGAGCAGTACTTC.